This entry describes one TCR beta chain. This clonotype was counted ten times or more. It has no known antigen specificity. No base-level quality is on record; no much larger clone is a single base apart. This sample is part of a study of CD8 T cells in ankylosing spondylitis (dated by TCRdb to 2015 to 2018). For the wider study: T cell receptor beta repertoires were profiled in healthy donors and ankylosing spondylitis patients so that disease-linked TCR variants could be found. In total, the full study cohort was made up of roughly 110 healthy donors and some 26 ankylosing spondylitis patients. Peripheral blood was sampled, and synovial fluid was additionally collected from ankylosing spondylitis patients.

For CDR1 and CDR2, the germline V gene (reference sequence) lists LGHDT and YNNKEL. Spanning cysteine to phenylalanine, the CDR3 consists of 15 amino acids. Kept here is only the CDR3 DNA, which spans 45 bases and is read in frame from base 1. The trim is 1 base for V and 1 base for J, with a gap of 8 bases between the germline ends. The full study reports these points: In peripheral blood, the disease-linked clones were found at relatively low frequencies and had a CD8+ phenotype. The disease-linked clones were reported as significantly enriched in matched synovial fluid samples from ankylosing spondylitis patients. A TCR beta motif of several highly homologous amino acid variants appeared characteristic of blood from ankylosing spondylitis patients. Some motif variants were previously reported in synovial fluid and blood of reactive arthritis patients, suggesting common disease-initiation mechanisms.

TCRdb records Illumina HiSeq 2500 as the sequencer. Quantitative 5'-RACE with molecular barcodes was the method used to prepare the TCR beta libraries. In the source study's methods: Disease-linked TCR variants were identified with a new computational method built on a probabilistic model of VDJ rearrangement. The raw public data were reprocessed by TCRdb itself: fastp quality trimming at Q25, MiXCR clonotype calling, in-frame beta chains only. CDR3 protein sequences are deduplicated, and each keeps its most common genes and DNA. The V and J calls follow TCRdb's processing rather than the paper's. This sample comprises 200,000 to 250,000 distinct CDR3 sequences, roughly 10% of them detected only once. 6.8% of the sample is held by the ten biggest clonotypes.

The origin of this receptor is a male donor with ankylosing spondylitis or in good health (not recorded which). Recombination linked TRBV3-1 to TRBJ2-1, with no D gene named confidently. Sequencing was performed on blood, either unsorted or a sorted T cell fraction (not recorded which). The CDR3 protein: CASSQALGSYNEQFF. The DNA sequence follows: TGTGCCAGCAGCCAAGCGCTAGGATCCTACAATGAGCAGTTCTTC.